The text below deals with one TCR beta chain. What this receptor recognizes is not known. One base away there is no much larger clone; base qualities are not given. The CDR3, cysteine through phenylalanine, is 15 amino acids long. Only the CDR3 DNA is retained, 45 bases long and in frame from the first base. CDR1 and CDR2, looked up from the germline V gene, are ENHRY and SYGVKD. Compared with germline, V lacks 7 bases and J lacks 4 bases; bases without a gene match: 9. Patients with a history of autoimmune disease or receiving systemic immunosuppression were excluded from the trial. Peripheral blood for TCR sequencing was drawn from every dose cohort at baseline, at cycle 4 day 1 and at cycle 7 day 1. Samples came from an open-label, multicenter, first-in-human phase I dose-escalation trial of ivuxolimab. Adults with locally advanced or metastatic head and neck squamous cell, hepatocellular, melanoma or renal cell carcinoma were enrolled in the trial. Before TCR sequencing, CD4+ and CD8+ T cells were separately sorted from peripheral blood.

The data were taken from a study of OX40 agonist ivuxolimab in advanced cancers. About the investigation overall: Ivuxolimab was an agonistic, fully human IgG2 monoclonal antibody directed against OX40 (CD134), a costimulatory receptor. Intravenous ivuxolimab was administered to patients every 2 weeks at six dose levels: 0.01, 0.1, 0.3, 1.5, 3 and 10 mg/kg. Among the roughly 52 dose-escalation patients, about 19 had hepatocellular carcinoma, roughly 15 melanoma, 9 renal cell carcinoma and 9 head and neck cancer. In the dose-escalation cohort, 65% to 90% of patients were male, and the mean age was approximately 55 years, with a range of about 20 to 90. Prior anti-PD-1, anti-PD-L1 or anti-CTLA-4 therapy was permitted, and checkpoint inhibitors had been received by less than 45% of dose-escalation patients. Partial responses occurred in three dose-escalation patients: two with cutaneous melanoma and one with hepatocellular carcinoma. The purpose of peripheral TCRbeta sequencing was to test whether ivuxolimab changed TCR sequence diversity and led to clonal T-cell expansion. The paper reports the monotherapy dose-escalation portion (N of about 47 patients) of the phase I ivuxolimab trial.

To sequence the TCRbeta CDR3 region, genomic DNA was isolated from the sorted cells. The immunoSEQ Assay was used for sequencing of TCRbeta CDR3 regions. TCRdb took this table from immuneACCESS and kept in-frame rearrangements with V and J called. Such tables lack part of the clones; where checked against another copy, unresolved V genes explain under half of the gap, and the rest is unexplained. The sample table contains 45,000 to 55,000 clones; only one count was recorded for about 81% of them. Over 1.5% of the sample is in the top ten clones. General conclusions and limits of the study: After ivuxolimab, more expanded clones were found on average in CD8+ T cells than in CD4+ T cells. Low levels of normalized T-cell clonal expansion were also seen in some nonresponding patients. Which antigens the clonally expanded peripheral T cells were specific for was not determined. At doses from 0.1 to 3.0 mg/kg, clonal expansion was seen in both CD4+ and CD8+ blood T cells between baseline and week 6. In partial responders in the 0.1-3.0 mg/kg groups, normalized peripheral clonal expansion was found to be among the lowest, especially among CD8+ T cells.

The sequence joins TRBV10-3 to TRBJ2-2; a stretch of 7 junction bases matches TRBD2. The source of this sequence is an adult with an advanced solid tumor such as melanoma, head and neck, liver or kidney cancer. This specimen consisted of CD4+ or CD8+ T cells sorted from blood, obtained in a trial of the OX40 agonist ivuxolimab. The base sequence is TGTGCCATCAACGGGGGAGGGCGTGTCACCGGGGAGCTGTTTTTT. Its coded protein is CAINGGGRVTGELFF.